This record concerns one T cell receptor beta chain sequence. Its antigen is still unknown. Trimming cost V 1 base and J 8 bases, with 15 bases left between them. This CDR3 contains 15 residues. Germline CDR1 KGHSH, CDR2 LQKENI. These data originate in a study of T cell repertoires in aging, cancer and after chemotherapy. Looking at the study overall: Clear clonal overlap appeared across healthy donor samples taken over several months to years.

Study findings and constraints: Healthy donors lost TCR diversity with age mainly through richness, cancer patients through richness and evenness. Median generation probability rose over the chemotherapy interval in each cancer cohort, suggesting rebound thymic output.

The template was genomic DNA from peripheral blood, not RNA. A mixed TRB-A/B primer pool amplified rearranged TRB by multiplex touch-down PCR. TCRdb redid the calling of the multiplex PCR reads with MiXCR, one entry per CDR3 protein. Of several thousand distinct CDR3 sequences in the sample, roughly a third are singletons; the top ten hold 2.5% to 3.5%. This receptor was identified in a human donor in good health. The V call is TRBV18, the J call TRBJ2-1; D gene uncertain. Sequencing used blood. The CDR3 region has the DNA TGTGCCAGCTCACCACGTAGTATAGCTACAGATGAGCAGTTCTTC. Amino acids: CASSPRSIATDEQFF.